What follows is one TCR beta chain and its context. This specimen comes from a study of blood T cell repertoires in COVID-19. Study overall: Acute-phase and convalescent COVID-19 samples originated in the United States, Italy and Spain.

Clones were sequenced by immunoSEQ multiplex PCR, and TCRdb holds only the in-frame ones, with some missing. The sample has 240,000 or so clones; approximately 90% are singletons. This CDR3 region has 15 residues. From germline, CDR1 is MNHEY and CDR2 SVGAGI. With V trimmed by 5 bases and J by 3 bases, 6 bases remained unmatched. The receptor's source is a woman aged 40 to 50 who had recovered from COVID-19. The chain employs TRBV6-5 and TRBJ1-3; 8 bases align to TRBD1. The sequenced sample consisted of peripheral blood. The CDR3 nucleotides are TGTGCCAGCAGTCAATCCAGGGGGCTTGGAAACACCATATATTTT. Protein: CASSQSRGLGNTIYF.